These T cell receptor beta chains were read from a single sample in a study of blood T cells in healthy people across ages. TCRdb called the 5' RACE reads again in MiXCR, with one record for every CDR3 protein. The data show 380,000 or so distinct CDR3 sequences, over 45% seen once. Sequenced: blood. Receptors were obtained from a man aged 60 to 69 in good health. Each CDR3 is given with its conserved first and last residue. The D gene is left open where the match is weak. The listing skips clone size in some rows; elsewhere it reads once, few, many or a size class.

size,J,D,V,DNA,CDR3
many,TRBJ2-3,NA,TRBV4-1,TGTGCCAGCAGCCAAGAGGGCAGCACAGATACGCAGTATTTT,CASSQEGSTDTQYF
NA,TRBJ1-1,NA,TRBV5-1,TGCGCCAGCCGACTGGAGTGGGGGAGCACTGAAGCTTTCTTT,CASRLEWGSTEAFF
NA,TRBJ2-1,NA,TRBV6-6,TGTGCCAGCAGTGTGAGGAGCGGGACAAGTGAGCAGTTCTTC,CASSVRSGTSEQFF
few,TRBJ2-1,TRBD1,TRBV7-2,TGTGCCAGCAGCGTTGGACAGGGGTACAATGAGCAGTTCTTC,CASSVGQGYNEQFF
NA,TRBJ2-1,TRBD2,TRBV20-1,TGCGGTGCCCCGAGCGGGAGTCAGTCCAATGAGCAGTTCTTC,CGAPSGSQSNEQFF
NA,TRBJ2-7,NA,TRBV4-2,TGTGCCAGCAGCCAAGATCGACTAGCAGGCCAGGGGGAGCAGTACTTC,CASSQDRLAGQGEQYF
few,TRBJ2-1,TRBD2,TRBV7-2,TGTGCCAGCAGCCTCCGACTAGCGGGAGGCGGTGAGCAGTTCTTC,CASSLRLAGGGEQFF
NA,TRBJ2-5,NA,TRBV21-1,TGTGCCAGCAGCAAAGAGGCGGAGTCTAACTGGGAGCAGTACTTC,CASSKEAESNWEQYF
NA,TRBJ2-3,NA,TRBV6-1,TGTGCCAGCAGTCCGCTTGGCGGCCCCACAGATACGCAGTATTTT,CASSPLGGPTDTQYF
NA,TRBJ2-7,NA,TRBV11-1,TGTGCCAGCAGCACCGGACTTAAAACCGCTGAGCAGTACTTC,CASSTGLKTAEQYF
NA,TRBJ2-1,TRBD1,TRBV7-2,TGTGCCGGCAGCTCCCGCAGGGGGCCGAGATCAGACAATGAGCAGTTCTTC,CAGSSRRGPRSDNEQFF
once,TRBJ2-2,NA,TRBV12-3/TRBV12-4,TGTGCCAGCACCCGGGGGACGGAGAGGACCGGGGAGCTGTTTTTT,CASTRGTERTGELFF
NA,TRBJ1-5,NA,TRBV6-2/TRBV6-3,TGTGCCAGCAGTGCAGGGGGCAATCAGCCCCAGCATTTT,CASSAGGNQPQHF
NA,TRBJ1-5,NA,TRBV28,TGTGCCAGCAGTTTACATGACAGATATCAGCCCCAGCATTTT,CASSLHDRYQPQHF
few,TRBJ1-2,NA,TRBV12-3/TRBV12-4,TGTGCCAGCAGTTTCGACACCTATGGCTACACCTTC,CASSFDTYGYTF
once,TRBJ2-7,TRBD2,TRBV4-3,TGCGCCAGCAGCCAAGATAGCAGCGGGAGATCCTACAATGAGCAGTACTTC,CASSQDSSGRSYNEQYF
NA,TRBJ2-7,TRBD2,TRBV20-1,TGCAGTGCTAGAAGTCTAGCGGGCGAAGCCTACGAGCAGTACTTC,CSARSLAGEAYEQYF
NA,TRBJ2-3,NA,TRBV5-1,TGCGCCAGCAGCTATGATCTGACTAGCACAGATACGCAGTATTTT,CASSYDLTSTDTQYF
NA,TRBJ2-7,NA,TRBV29-1,TGCAGCGTTGGCCGTTCAGGGGTCTCCTACGAGCAGTACTTC,CSVGRSGVSYEQYF
NA,TRBJ2-1,TRBD2,TRBV19,TGTGCCGCCCGCCCGGGACTAGCGGTTCCTAGTAGACTGTTCTTC,CAARPGLAVPSRLFF
NA,TRBJ2-5,TRBD2,TRBV6-5,TGTGCCAGCAGTTTAACCGGGACTAGGGGACTAGAGACCCAGTACTTC,CASSLTGTRGLETQYF
NA,TRBJ2-4,TRBD1,TRBV20-1,TGCAGTGCTCGGGACAGGGTCGGTTTC,CSARDRVGF
NA,TRBJ2-1,TRBD2,TRBV5-1,TGCGCCAGCAGCCGTACTAGCGGAAGCTCCTACAATGAGCAGTTCTTC,CASSRTSGSSYNEQFF
NA,TRBJ2-3,TRBD2,TRBV20-1,TGCAGTGCTAGCCCAGCGGGGGATACGCAGTATTTT,CSASPAGDTQYF
NA,TRBJ2-3,NA,TRBV6-4,TGTGCCAGCATCGGATTGGTCAGGGGACGTCCCACAGATACGCAGTATTTT,CASIGLVRGRPTDTQYF
few,TRBJ2-5,TRBD2,TRBV3-1,TGTGCCAGCAGCTTAAGCGGGAGGGCCGGAGAGACCCAGTACTTC,CASSLSGRAGETQYF
NA,TRBJ1-3,TRBD1,TRBV3-1,TGTGCCAGCAGCCAACAAATGGGGACAGCCAACACCATATATTTT,CASSQQMGTANTIYF
few,TRBJ2-1,TRBD2,TRBV6-1,TGTGCCAGCAGTTGGACTAGCGGGAAGGCGGACAATGAGCAGTTCTTC,CASSWTSGKADNEQFF
NA,TRBJ2-3,NA,TRBV12-3/TRBV12-4,TGTGCCAGCAGCCGCGGAGCAGGGTACACAGATACGCAGTATTTT,CASSRGAGYTDTQYF